One and the same sample provided the 3 T cell receptor beta chains below, sequenced in a study of cytomegalovirus exposure and HLA in healthy donors. PCR involved 60 Vbeta and 13 Jbeta primers. TCRdb keeps only in-frame clones here, not all; method: immunoSEQ multiplex PCR. In the table there are 140,000 to 150,000 clones, less than 10% of which are singletons. Material for sequencing was PBMCs. All receptors derive from a man in his forties or fifties in good health and CMV-seronegative.

This clone has only a few counts. This chain connects TRBV14 to TRBJ2-7, with TRBD2 matching over 8 bases. J lost 3 bases, V lost 2 bases, and 6 bases had no gene match. The CDR3 sequence is 15 residues long. Germline CDR1 reads SGHDN; CDR2 reads FVKESK. The CDR3 nucleotides read TGTGCCAGCAGCCAACCGTCGGGAGGGCTCTACGAGCAGTACTTC. This translates into CASSQPSGGLYEQYF.

J is TRBJ2-5 and V is TRBV5-4; 14 bases map to TRBD2. Trimming took 2 bases from V and 0 from J; bases not matched to a gene: 6. Germline assignment: CDR1 SGHNT and CDR2 YYREEE (reference sequence). This CDR3 is built from 18 residues. The CDR3 DNA follows: TGTGCCAGCAGCTTTGGACTAGCGGGGGGATGGTACCAAGAGACCCAGTACTTC. Its protein product is CASSFGLAGGWYQETQYF.

The sample holds a few counts of this clone. J is TRBJ2-7 and V is TRBV2; no clear D. This CDR3 spans 15 amino acids. With 3 bases removed from V and 0 bases from J, the gap between germline ends came to 12 bases. Germline V gene sequence: CDR1 SNHLY, CDR2 FYNNEI. Written as DNA, the CDR3 is TGTGCCAGCAGTGACGTTTTGCCAGACTCCTACGAGCAGTACTTC. Translation gives CASSDVLPDSYEQYF.